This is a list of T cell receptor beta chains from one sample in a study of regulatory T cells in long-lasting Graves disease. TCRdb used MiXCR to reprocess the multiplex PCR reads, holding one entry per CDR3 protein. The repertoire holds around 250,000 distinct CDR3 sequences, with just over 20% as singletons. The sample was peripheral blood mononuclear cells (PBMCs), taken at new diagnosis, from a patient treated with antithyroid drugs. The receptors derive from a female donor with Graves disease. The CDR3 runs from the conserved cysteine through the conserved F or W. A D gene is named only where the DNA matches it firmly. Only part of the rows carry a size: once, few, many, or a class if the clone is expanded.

TGTGCCAGCAGCGTAGAGTCAGGCTATGATGAAAAACTGTTTTTT,CASSVESGYDEKLFF,NA,TRBJ1-4,15,TRBV9,NA
TGTGCCAGTAAGGTTGATGAAAAACTGTTTTTT,CASKVDEKLFF,NA,TRBJ1-4,11,TRBV19,few
TGTGCCAGCAGTTACACGTGGGATCCACCCGGGACCCAGTACTTC,CASSYTWDPPGTQYF,NA,TRBJ2-5,15,TRBV6-5,NA
TGTGCCAGCAGTTTAGGGGGGGTAAACACCGGGGAGCTGTTTTTT,CASSLGGVNTGELFF,NA,TRBJ2-2,15,TRBV12-3/TRBV12-4,many
TGCAGTGCTATGCCCGGGGCTAGGGGCACAGATACGCAGTATTTT,CSAMPGARGTDTQYF,NA,TRBJ2-3,15,TRBV20-1,few
TGTGCCAGCAGCGACCCTAGCGGGAGCTTTTTCGAGCAGTACTTC,CASSDPSGSFFEQYF,TRBD2,TRBJ2-7,15,TRBV5-4,NA
TGTGCCAGCGGGAAGGACCGAGGAGACTACGAGCAGTACTTC,CASGKDRGDYEQYF,NA,TRBJ2-7,14,TRBV6-1,many
TGTGCCAGCAGTTTAAATTTGTTGGCAGATACGCAGTATTTT,CASSLNLLADTQYF,NA,TRBJ2-3,14,TRBV27,many
TGTGCCAGCAGCTTGGGGACAACACTTAGCTATGGCTACACCTTC,CASSLGTTLSYGYTF,NA,TRBJ1-2,15,TRBV7-9,NA
TGCGCCAGCAGCTTGGTGGATTCGAGCAGGGTGGATGGCTACACCTTC,CASSLVDSSRVDGYTF,NA,TRBJ1-2,16,TRBV5-1,many
TGTGCCAGCAGTGGACTAGCGGGAGTTGGCGAGCAGTACTTC,CASSGLAGVGEQYF,TRBD2,TRBJ2-7,14,TRBV2,NA
TGTGCCAGCAGCGTAGGGGACACCACCCGCAATGAGCAGCTCTTC,CASSVGDTTRNEQLF,NA,TRBJ2-1,15,TRBV9,few
TGTGCCAGCAGCCAAGATTCTCCGACACGCTCCTACAATGAGCAGTTCTTC,CASSQDSPTRSYNEQFF,NA,TRBJ2-1,17,TRBV3-1,many
TGTGCCAGCAGCCAAGGGTCGGGGGGCCATGGCTACACCTTC,CASSQGSGGHGYTF,NA,TRBJ1-2,14,TRBV3-1,NA
TGCAGTGCTAGAAGAGACAGGGCAGACACTGAAGCTTTCTTT,CSARRDRADTEAFF,TRBD1,TRBJ1-1,14,TRBV20-1,few